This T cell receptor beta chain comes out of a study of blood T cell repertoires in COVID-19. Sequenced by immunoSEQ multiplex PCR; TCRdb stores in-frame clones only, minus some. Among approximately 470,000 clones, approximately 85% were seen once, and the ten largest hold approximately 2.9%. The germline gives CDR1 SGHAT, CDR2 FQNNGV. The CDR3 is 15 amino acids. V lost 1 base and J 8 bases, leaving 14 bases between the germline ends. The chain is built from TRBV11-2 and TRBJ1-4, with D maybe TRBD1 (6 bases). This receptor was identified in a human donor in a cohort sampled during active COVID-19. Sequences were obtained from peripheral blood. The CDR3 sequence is CASSLVGGRVEKLFF. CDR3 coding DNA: TGTGCCAGCAGCTTAGTCGGGGGGCGGGTGGAAAAACTGTTTTTT.